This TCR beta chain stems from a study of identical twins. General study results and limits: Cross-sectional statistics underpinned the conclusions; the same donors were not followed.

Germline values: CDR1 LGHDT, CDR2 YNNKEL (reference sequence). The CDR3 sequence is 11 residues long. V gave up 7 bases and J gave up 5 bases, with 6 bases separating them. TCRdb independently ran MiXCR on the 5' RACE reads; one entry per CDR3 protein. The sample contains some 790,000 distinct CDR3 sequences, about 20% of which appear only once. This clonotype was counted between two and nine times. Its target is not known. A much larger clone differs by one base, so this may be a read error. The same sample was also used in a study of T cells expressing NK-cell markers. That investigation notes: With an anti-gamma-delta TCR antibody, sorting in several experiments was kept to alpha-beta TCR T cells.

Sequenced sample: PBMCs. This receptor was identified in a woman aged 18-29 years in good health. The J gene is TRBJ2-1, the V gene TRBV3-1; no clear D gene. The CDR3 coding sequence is TGTGCCAGCACCTTCCACAATGAGCAGTTCTTC. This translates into CASTFHNEQFF.